A selection of T cell receptor beta chains follows, all from one sample in a study of cytomegalovirus exposure and HLA in healthy donors. Repertoires were generated with immunoSEQ multiplex PCR, while TCRdb's copy carries only in-frame clones and drops some. The sample table includes some 120,000 clones. Input material: PBMCs. These receptors were collected from a man aged 18 to 35 in good health and CMV-seronegative. Both conserved end residues are trimmed from each CDR3. Fields, in order: V gene, CDR3 length, CDR3 protein.

TRBV7-9 | 12 | ASSLQGPNTEAF
TRBV5-8 | 14 | ASSLGRSTTNEKLF
TRBV5-6 | 14 | ASSLVAGGIKGGYT
TRBV28 | 16 | ASSLGIRRGRAYNEQF
TRBV28 | 16 | ASSQITGAISFGNTIY
TRBV30 | 18 | AWSNPGLNFHQATNEKLF
TRBV6-1 | 12 | ASSFDRGSEKLF
TRBV6-4 | 12 | ASSDSADSDTQY
TRBV13 | 14 | ASSDRDRFSADTQY
TRBV5-1 | 11 | ASSSAANTEAF
TRBV5-1 | 13 | ASGLAGGRGGELF
TRBV30 | 13 | AWSGHRVPLYGYT
TRBV28 | 13 | ASRERTSFADTQY
TRBV6-1 | 13 | ASRLAGEGSYEQY
TRBV28 | 11 | ASSPLTADTQY
TRBV4-2 | 12 | ASSQTSGPYEQY
TRBV9 | 14 | ASSVGGGGYQETQY
TRBV5-1 | 11 | ASSLTGTYEQY
TRBV7-2 | 10 | ASSWTGEKLF
TRBV6-6 | 11 | ASSYGGQMGAF
TRBV11-2 | 11 | ASSSKIERGAF
TRBV13 | 12 | ASSLGLTPYEQY
TRBV4-1 | 11 | ASSQGTGIGYT
TRBV29-1 | 11 | SGGGARTGELF
TRBV18 | 13 | ASSSRGRGTQPQH
TRBV5-4 | 12 | ASSLNLKEDTQY
TRBV30 | 14 | AWGLAGGTPEETQY
TRBV9 | 13 | ASSTLGAVAYGYT
TRBV28 | 14 | ASSLIQSLLNTEAF
TRBV29-1 | 10 | SVVQGAHEQY
TRBV9 | 10 | ASSVREYGYT
TRBV12-2 | 12 | ASRLVRGGNIQY
TRBV2 | 12 | ASKTGTGQETQY
TRBV19 | 11 | ASSIDPRYEAF
TRBV5-5 | 14 | ASTPHQGVWTPEAF
TRBV29-1 | 12 | SSSSAGAYTEAF
TRBV5-1 | 13 | ASSFDYRNTGELF
TRBV18 | 11 | ASSRGTTDTQY
TRBV19 | 12 | ASSIPGPNTEAF
TRBV6-5 | 14 | ASSYSTGGSYNEQF